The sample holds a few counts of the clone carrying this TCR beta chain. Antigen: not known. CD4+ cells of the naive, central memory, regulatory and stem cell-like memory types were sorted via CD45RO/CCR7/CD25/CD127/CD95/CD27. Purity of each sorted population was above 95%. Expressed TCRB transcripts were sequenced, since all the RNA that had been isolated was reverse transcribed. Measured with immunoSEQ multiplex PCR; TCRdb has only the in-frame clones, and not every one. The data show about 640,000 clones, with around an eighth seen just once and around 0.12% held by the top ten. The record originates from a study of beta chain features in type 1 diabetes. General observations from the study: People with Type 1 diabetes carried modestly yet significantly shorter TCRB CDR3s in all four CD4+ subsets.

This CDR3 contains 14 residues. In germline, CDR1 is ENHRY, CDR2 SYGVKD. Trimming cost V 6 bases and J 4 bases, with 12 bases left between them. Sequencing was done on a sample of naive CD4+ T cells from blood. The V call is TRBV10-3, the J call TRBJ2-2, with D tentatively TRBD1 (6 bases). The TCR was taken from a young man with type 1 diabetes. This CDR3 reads CAIRATGPTGELFF. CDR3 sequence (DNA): TGTGCCATCAGGGCTACAGGGCCCACCGGGGAGCTGTTTTTT.